This T cell receptor beta chain was captured by sequencing in a study of beta chain features in type 1 diabetes. Overall study findings and caveats: Patients' naive, central memory and regulatory TCRB repertoires appeared more alike than those of healthy donors.

Every isolated RNA sample was fully reverse transcribed, so sequencing captured expressed TCRB transcripts. Sequencing was performed with immunoSEQ multiplex PCR; in TCRdb, only in-frame clones are kept and a portion is missing. Of under 800,000 clones in the sample, roughly a sixth are singletons; the top ten hold approximately 0.093%. This clone showed up just a few times. As yet, its antigen is unknown. The CDR3 covers 16 residues. V was pared by 4 bases and J by 0 bases, with 14 bases between. Germline V lookup: CDR1 SGHNT, CDR2 YYREEE (reference sequence). The source is a man younger than 35 in good health. The chain carries TRBV5-4 and TRBJ2-1, with D possibly TRBD1 on 6 matching bases. The sample was naive CD4+ T cells from blood. The CDR3 loop reads CASSPMTGISYNEQFF. CDR3 bases: TGTGCCAGCAGCCCGATGACAGGAATCTCCTACAATGAGCAGTTCTTC. Full variable domain (missing parts from reference TRBV5-4 and TRBJ2-1): ETGVTQSPTHLIKTRGQQVTLRCSSQSGHNTVSWYQQALGQGPQFIFQYYREEENGRGNFPPRFSGLQFPNYSSELNVNALELDDSALYLCASSPMTGISYNEQFFGPGTRLTVL.